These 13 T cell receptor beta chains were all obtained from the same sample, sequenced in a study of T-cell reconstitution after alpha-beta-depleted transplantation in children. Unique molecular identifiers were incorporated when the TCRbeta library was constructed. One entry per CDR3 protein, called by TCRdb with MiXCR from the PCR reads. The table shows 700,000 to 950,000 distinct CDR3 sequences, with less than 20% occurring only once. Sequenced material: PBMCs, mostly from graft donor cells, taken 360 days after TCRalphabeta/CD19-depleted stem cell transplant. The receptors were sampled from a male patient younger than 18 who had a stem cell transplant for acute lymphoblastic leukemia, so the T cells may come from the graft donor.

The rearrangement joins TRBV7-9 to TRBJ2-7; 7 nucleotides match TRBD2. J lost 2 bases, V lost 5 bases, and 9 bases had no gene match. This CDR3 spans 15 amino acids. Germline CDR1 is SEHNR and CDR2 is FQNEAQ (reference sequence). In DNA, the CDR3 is TGTGCCAGCAGCCTCCAGATTGGGGGGGCCTACGAGCAGTACTTC. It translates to CASSLQIGGAYEQYF.

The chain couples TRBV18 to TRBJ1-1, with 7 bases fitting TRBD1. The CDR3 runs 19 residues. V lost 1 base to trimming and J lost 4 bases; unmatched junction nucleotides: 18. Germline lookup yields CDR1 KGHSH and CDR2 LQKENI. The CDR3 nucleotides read TGTGCCAGCTCACCACACGGATTCGAACTAGGACAGGCGGGCACTGAAGCTTTCTTT. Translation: CASSPHGFELGQAGTEAFF.

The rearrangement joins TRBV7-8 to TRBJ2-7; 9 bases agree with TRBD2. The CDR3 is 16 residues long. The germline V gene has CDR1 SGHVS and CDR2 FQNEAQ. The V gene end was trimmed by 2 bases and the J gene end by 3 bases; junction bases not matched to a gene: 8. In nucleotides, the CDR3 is TGTGCCAGCAGCTTATCCCGAGCGGGAGGTTACTACGAGCAGTACTTC. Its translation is CASSLSRAGGYYEQYF.

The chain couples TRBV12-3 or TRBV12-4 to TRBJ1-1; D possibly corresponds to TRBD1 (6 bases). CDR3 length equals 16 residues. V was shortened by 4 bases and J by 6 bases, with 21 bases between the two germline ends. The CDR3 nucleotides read TGTGCCAGCAGTTATCGCAACAGGGCGGTCCCCGCTGAAGCTTTCTTT. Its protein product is CASSYRNRAVPAEAFF.

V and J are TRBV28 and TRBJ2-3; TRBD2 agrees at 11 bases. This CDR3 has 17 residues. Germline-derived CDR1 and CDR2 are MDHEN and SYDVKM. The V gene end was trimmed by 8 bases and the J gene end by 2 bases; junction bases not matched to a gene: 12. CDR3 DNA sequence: TGTGCCAGCCCGCCCCAGACTAGCGGGGCCCACACAGATACGCAGTATTTT. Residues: CASPPQTSGAHTDTQYF.

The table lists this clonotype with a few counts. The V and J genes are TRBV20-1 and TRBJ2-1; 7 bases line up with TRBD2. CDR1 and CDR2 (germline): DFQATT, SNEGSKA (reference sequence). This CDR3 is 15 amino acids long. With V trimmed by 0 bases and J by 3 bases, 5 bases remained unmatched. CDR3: CSARDYQRDYNEQFF. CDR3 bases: TGCAGTGCTAGAGATTACCAGCGGGACTACAATGAGCAGTTCTTC.

The CDR3 coding sequence is TGCGGCCTCGGGCTAGCGGTGGTTGGAACGCAGTATTTT. Translating gives CGLGLAVVGTQYF. The J gene is TRBJ2-3, the V gene TRBV29-1; 7 bases align to TRBD2. Germline CDR1 is SQVTM and CDR2 is ANQGSEA. The CDR3 totals 13 residues.

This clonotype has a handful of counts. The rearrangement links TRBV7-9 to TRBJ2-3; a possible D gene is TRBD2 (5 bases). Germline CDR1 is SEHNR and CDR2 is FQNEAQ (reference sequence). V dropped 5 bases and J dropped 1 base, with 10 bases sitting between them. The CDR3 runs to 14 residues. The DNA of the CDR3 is TGTGCCAGCAGCCGGGAAATTGGCACAGATACGCAGTATTTT. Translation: CASSREIGTDTQYF.

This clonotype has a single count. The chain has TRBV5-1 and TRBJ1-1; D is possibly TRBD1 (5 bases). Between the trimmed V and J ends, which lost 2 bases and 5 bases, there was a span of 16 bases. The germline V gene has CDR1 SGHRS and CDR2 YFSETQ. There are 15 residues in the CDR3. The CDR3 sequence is CASSFGPQDGTEAFF. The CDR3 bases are TGCGCCAGCAGCTTTGGCCCACAGGACGGAACTGAAGCTTTCTTT.

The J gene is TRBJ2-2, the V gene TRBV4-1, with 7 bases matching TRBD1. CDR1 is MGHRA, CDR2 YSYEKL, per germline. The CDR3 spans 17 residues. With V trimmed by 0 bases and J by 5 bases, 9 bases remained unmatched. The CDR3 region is CASSQDGITGVTGELFF. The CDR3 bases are TGCGCCAGCAGCCAAGATGGGATAACAGGGGTTACCGGGGAGCTGTTTTTT.

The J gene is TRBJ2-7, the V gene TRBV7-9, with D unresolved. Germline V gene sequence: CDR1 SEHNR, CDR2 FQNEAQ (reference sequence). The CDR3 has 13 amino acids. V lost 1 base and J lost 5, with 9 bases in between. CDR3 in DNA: TGTGCCAGCAGCTTAGGCTGGGTTGACGAGCAGTACTTC. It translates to CASSLGWVDEQYF.

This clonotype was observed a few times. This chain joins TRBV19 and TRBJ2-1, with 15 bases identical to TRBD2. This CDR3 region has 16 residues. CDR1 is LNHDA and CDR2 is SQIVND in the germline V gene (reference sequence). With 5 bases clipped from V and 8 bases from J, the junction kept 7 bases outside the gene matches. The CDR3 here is CASSGLAGGFIDEQFF. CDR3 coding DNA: TGTGCCAGTAGTGGACTAGCGGGAGGGTTTATTGATGAGCAGTTCTTC.

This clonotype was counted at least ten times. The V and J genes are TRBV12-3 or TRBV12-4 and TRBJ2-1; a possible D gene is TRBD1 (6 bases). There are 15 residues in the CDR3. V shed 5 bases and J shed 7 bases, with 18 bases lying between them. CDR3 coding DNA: TGTGCCAGCAGTCTACCCAGGGGTATGTCGAATGAGCAGTTCTTC. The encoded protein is CASSLPRGMSNEQFF.